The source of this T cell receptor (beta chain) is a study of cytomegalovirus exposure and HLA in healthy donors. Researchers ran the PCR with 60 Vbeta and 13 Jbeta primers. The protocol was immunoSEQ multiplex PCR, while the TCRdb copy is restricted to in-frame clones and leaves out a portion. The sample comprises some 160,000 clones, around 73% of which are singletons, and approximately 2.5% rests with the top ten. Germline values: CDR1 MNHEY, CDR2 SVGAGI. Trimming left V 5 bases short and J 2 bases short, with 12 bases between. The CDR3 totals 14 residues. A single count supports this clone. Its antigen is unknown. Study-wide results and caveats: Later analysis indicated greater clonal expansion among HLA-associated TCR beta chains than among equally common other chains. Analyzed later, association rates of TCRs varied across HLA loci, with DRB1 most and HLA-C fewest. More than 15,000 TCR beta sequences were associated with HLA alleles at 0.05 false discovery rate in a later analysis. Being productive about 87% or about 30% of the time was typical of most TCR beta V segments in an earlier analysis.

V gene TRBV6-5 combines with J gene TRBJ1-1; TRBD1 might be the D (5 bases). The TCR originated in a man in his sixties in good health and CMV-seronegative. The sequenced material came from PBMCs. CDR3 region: CASSGGVINTEAFF. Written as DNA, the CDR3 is TGTGCCAGCAGTGGGGGGGTTATAAACACTGAAGCTTTCTTT.